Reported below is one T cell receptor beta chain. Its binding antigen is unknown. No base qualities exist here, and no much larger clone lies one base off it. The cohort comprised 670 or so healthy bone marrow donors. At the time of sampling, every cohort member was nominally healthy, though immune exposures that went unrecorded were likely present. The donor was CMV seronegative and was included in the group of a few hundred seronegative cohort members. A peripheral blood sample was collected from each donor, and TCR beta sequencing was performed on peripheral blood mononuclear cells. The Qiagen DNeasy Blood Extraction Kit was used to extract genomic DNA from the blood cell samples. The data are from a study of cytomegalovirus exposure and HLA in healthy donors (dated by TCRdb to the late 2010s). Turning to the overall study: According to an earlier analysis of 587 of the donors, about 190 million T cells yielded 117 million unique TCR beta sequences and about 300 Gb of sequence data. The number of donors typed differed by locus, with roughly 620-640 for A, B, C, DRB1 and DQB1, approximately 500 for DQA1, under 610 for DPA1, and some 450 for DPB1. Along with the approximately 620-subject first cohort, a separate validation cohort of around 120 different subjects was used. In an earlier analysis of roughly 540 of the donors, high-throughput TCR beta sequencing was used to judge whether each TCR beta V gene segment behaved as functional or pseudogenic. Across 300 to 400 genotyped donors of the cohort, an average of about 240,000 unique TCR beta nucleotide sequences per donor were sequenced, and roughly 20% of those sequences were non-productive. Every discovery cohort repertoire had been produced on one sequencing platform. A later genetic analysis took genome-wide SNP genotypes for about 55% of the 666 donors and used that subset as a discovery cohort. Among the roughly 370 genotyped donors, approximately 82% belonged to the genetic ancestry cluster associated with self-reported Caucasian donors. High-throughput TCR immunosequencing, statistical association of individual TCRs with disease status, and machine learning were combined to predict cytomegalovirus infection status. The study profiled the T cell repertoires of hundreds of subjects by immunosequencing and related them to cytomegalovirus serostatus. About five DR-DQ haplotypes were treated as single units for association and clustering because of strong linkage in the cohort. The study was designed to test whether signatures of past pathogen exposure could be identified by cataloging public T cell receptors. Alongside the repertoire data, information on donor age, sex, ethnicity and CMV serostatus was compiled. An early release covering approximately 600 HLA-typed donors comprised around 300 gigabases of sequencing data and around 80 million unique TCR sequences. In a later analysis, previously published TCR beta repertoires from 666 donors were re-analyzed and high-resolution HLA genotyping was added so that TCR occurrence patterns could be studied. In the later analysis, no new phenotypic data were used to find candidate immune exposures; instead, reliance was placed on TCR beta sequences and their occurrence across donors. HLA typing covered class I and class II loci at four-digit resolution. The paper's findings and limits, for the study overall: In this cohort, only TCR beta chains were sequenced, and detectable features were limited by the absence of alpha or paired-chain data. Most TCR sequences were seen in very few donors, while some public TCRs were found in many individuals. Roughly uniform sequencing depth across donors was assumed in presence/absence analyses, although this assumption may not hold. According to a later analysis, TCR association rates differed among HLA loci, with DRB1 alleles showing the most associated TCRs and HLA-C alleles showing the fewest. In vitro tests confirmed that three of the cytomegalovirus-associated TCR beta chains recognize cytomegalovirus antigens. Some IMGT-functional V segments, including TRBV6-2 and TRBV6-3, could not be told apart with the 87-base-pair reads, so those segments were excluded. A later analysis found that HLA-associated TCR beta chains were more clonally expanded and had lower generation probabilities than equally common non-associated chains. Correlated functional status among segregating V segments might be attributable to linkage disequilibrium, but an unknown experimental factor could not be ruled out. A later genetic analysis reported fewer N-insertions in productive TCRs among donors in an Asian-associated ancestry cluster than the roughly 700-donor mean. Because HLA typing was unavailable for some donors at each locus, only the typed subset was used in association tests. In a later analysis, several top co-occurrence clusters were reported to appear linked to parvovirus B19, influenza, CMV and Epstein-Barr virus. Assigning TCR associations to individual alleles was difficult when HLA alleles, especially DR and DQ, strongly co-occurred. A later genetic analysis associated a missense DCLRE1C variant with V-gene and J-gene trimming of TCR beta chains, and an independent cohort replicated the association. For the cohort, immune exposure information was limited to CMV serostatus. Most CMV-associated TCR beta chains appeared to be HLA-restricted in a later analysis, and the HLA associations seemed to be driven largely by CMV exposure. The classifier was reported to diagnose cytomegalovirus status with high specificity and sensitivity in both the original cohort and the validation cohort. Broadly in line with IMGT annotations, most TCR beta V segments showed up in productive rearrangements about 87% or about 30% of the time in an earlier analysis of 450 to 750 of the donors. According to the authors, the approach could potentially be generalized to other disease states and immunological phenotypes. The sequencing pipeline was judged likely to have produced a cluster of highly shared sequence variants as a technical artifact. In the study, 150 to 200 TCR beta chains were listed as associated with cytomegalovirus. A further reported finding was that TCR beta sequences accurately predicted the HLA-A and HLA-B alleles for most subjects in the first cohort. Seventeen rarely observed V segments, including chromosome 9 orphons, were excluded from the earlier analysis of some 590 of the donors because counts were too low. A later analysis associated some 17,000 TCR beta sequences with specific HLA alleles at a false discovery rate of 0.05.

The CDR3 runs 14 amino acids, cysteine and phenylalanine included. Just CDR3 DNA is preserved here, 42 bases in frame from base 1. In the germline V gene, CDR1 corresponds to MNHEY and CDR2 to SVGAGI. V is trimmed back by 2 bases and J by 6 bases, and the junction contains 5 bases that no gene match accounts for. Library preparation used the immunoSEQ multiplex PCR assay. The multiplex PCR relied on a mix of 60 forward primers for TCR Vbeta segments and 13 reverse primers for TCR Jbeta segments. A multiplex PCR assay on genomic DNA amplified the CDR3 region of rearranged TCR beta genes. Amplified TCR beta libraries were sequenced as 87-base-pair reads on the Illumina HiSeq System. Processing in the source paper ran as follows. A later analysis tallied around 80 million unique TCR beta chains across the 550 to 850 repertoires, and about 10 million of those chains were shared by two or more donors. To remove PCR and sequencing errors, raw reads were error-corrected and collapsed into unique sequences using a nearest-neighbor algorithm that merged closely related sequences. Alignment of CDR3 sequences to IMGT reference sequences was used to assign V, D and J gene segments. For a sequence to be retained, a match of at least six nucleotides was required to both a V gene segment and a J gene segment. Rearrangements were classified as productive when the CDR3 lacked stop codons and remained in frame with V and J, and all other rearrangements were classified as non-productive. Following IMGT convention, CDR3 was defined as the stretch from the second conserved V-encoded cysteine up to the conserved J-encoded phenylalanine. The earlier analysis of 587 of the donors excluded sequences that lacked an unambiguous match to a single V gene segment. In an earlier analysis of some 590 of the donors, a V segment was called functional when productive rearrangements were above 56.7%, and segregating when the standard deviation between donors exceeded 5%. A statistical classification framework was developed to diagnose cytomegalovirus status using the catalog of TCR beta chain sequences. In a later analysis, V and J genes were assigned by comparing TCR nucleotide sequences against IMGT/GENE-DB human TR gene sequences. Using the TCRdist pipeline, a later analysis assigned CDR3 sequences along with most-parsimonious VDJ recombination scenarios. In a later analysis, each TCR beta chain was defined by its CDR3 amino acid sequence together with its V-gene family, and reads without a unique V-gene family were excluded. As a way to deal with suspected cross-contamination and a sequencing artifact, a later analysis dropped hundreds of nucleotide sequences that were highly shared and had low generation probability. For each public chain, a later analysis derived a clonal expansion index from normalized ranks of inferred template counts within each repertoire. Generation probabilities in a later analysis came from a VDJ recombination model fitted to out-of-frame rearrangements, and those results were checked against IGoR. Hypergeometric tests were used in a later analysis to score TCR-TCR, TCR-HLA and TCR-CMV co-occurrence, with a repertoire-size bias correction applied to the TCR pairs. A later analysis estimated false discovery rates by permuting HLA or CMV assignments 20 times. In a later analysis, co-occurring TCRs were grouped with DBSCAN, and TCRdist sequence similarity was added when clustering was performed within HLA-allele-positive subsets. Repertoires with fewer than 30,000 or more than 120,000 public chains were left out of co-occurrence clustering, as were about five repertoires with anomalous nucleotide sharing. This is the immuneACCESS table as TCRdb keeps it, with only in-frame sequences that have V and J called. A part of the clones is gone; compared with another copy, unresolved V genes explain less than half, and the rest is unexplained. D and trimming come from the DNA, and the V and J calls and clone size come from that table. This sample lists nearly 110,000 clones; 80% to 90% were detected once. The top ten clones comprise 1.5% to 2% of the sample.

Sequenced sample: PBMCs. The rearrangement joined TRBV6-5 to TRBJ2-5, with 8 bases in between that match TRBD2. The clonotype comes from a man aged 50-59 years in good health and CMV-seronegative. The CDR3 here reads CASSYAGGGQTQYF. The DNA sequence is TGTGCCAGCAGTTACGCGGGGGGCGGCCAGACCCAGTACTTC.